This passage covers 17 T cell receptor beta chains from one sample sequenced in a study of T cell responses to AZD1222 COVID-19 vaccine. The repertoire was sequenced with immunoSEQ multiplex PCR; TCRdb's copy has only in-frame clones and lacks some. This table has about 120,000 clones, approximately 85% appearing once. The specimen comprised peripheral blood, sampled on day 0 of AZD1222 vaccination. These receptors all stem from an adult in good health.

V gene TRBV19 combines with J gene TRBJ2-7; TRBD1 agrees at 7 bases. This CDR3 has 16 residues. V shed 1 base, J shed 5 bases, and the junction held 11 bases outside the gene matches. Germline V gene lookup returns CDR1 LNHDA and CDR2 SQIVND (reference sequence). The CDR3 region has the DNA TGTGCCAGTAGTATAGCGACAGGGAGCAATTGGGACGAGCAGTACTTC. Translating gives CASSIATGSNWDEQYF.

CDR3 sequence reads: CATSREQQTNTGELFF. In DNA form, the CDR3 reads TGTGCCACCAGCAGGGAACAGCAGACGAACACCGGGGAGCTGTTTTTT. The chain is built from TRBV15 and TRBJ2-2; D gene uncertain. V was cut by 3 bases and J by 0 bases, with 11 bases left in between. Germline V CDR1 and CDR2: LNHNV, YYDKDF (reference sequence). This CDR3 comprises 16 residues.

The chain has TRBV20-1 and TRBJ1-2; D unclear. CDR1 DFQATT and CDR2 SNEGSKA come from the germline V gene (reference sequence). The CDR3 covers 11 residues. Trimming left V 4 bases short and J 6 bases short, with 9 bases between. CDR3 sequence: CSAMGSDGYTF. CDR3 sequence (DNA): TGCAGTGCTATGGGGTCTGATGGCTACACCTTC.

This sequence joins TRBV6-5 and TRBJ1-1; 7 nucleotides agree with TRBD1. CDR3 size: 13 residues. Germline-derived CDR1 and CDR2 are MNHEY and SVGAGI. V shed 6 bases and J 8 bases; nucleotides not matched to a gene: 9. This CDR3 reads CASRSRDRIEAFF. The CDR3 region has the DNA TGTGCCAGCAGGTCCCGGGACAGAATCGAAGCTTTCTTT.

This chain connects TRBV6-5 to TRBJ2-7; D is undetermined. CDR3 length: 11 amino acids. V gave up 8 bases and J gave up 3 bases, with 8 bases separating them. The germline V gene has CDR1 MNHEY and CDR2 SVGAGI. The CDR3 region is CASQDFYEQYF. CDR3 nucleotides: TGTGCCAGCCAGGATTTCTACGAGCAGTACTTC.

The chain joins TRBV19 to TRBJ2-7, with 11 nucleotides matching TRBD1. Germline V CDR1 and CDR2: LNHDA, SQIVND (reference sequence). After removal of 3 bases from V and 3 bases from J, the junction contained 7 bases not matched to a gene. The CDR3 length is 16 residues. The CDR3 DNA reads TGTGCCAGTAGTATTCGGACCGGGACAGGGGGCTACGAGCAGTACTTC. It codes for CASSIRTGTGGYEQYF. The full variable domain, rest sourced from reference TRBV19 and TRBJ2-7, is DGGITQSPKYLFRKEGQNVTLSCEQNLNHDAMYWYRQDPGQGLRLIYYSQIVNDFQKGDIAEGYSVSREKKESFPLTVTSAQKNPTAFYLCASSIRTGTGGYEQYFGPGTRLTVT.

V and J are TRBV7-2 and TRBJ2-3; 10 positions match TRBD2. Trimming took 1 base from V and 1 from J; bases not matched to a gene: 5. The germline CDR1 and CDR2 sequences are SGHTA and FQGNSA. The CDR3 length is 17 residues. CDR3 amino acids: CASSLGALAGGTDTQYF. DNA of the CDR3: TGTGCCAGCAGCTTAGGTGCGCTAGCGGGAGGCACAGATACGCAGTATTTT.

The chain has TRBV7-9 and TRBJ1-4; D is perhaps TRBD1 (6 bases). CDR3 length: 13 amino acids. Germline CDR1 and CDR2: SEHNR and FQNEAQ (reference sequence). The V end was cut by 2 bases, the J end by 12 bases, with 13 bases between. CDR3 region: CASSLPRGGELFF. In nucleotides, the CDR3 is TGTGCCAGCAGCTTACCCAGGGGAGGAGAACTGTTTTTT.

The chain recombines TRBV11-2 with TRBJ1-1; no clear D. The germline gives CDR1 SGHAT, CDR2 FQNNGV. V lost 0 bases and J lost 7, with 3 bases in between. The CDR3 consists of 11 residues. DNA of the CDR3: TGTGCCAGCAGCTTAGATAATGAAGCTTTCTTT. Amino acids: CASSLDNEAFF.

This chain joins TRBV9 and TRBJ1-5, with a possible D match to TRBD1 (6 bases). V was shortened by 3 bases and J by 9 bases, with 16 bases between the two germline ends. CDR1 and CDR2 (germline): SGDLS, YYNGEE. The CDR3 has 14 residues. The CDR3 DNA sequence: TGTGCCAGCAGCGCATCGACAGGCCAATGGCCCCAGCATTTT. Its protein product is CASSASTGQWPQHF.

The DNA of the CDR3 is TGTGCCAGTAGCTCAGGGACAGCCGAGCAGTACTTC. Translating it yields CASSSGTAEQYF. The rearrangement uses TRBV19 and TRBJ2-7; 7 nucleotides align to TRBD1. CDR3 size: 12 residues. With 6 bases clipped from V and 6 bases from J, the junction kept 5 bases outside the gene matches. CDR1 is LNHDA, CDR2 SQIVND, per germline (reference sequence).

The sample holds a few counts of this clone. This chain links TRBV28 with TRBJ2-5; D gene unclear. Trimming removed 1 base at V and 1 base at J, with 1 base between. Germline V gene lookup returns CDR1 MDHEN and CDR2 SYDVKM. The CDR3 runs to 12 residues. The CDR3 DNA follows: TGTGCCAGCAGTTTATTCCAAGAGACCCAGTACTTC. Translated, it gives CASSLFQETQYF.

The V and J genes are TRBV19 and TRBJ1-6; D is unresolved. The CDR3 length is 16 residues. V was clipped by 5 bases and J by 4 bases, with 15 bases between them. Germline loops: CDR1 LNHDA, CDR2 SQIVND (reference sequence). The CDR3 DNA is TGTGCCAGTAGTCCAGGCCCTGGGGATTATAATTCACCCCTCCACTTT. Encoded protein: CASSPGPGDYNSPLHF.

The V and J genes are TRBV6-5 and TRBJ2-7; TRBD2 agrees at 7 bases. The CDR3 has 15 residues. V lost 2 bases to trimming and J lost 3 bases; unmatched junction nucleotides: 7. Germline assignment: CDR1 MNHEY and CDR2 SVGAGI. The CDR3 nucleotides are TGTGCCAGCAGTTACGCGGCTAGCGGAAACTACGAGCAGTACTTC. The encoded protein is CASSYAASGNYEQYF.

The chain employs TRBV10-3 and TRBJ2-7; TRBD2 aligns across 11 bases. V shed 6 bases, J shed 6 bases, and the junction held 10 bases outside the gene matches. Germline loops: CDR1 ENHRY, CDR2 SYGVKD. The CDR3 is 15 amino acids. Here the CDR3 DNA reads TGTGCCATCAGGACGGTTAGCGGGGGGGCCATCGAGCAGTACTTC. It specifies CAIRTVSGGAIEQYF.

The chain couples TRBV7-2 to TRBJ1-1; D unclear. Between the trimmed V and J ends, which lost 2 bases and 5 bases, there was a span of 12 bases. Looked up from germline, CDR1 is SGHTA and CDR2 is FQGNSA. The CDR3 extends over 14 amino acids. CDR3: CASSLRQSGTEAFF. The CDR3 DNA sequence: TGTGCCAGCAGCTTAAGGCAGTCCGGTACTGAAGCTTTCTTT.

J is TRBJ1-2 and V is TRBV5-1; D possibly corresponds to TRBD1 (5 bases). The CDR3 sequence is 14 residues long. Per the germline V gene, CDR1 is SGHRS and CDR2 is YFSETQ. V lost 4 bases, J lost 1 base, and 11 bases lay in between. CDR3: CASSRTGYNYGYTF. Written as DNA, the CDR3 is TGCGCCAGCAGCCGAACAGGTTATAACTATGGCTACACCTTC.